This is a list of T cell receptor beta chains from one sample in a study of cytomegalovirus exposure and HLA in healthy donors. Data came from immunoSEQ multiplex PCR; TCRdb stores just in-frame clones and leaves some out. Of about 200,000 clones in the sample, about 75% are singletons; the top ten hold 1.8%. Material: PBMCs. The source of these receptors is a male donor in good health and CMV-seronegative. The CDR3 runs from the conserved cysteine through the conserved F or W. D genes are given only for firm matches. Part of the rows lack a size; the others show once, few, many or a class for expanded clones.

TRBD2 | TRBJ2-7 | once | TRBV7-2 | TGTGCCAGCAGCTTTCCGACTAGCGGGAGGCCCTACGAGCAGTACTTC | CASSFPTSGRPYEQYF
TRBD1 | TRBJ1-3 | - | TRBV30 | TGTGCCTGGAGTGTAAACAGGGGATACACCATATATTTT | CAWSVNRGYTIYF
TRBD2 | TRBJ2-2 | once | TRBV6-5 | TGTGCCAGCAGTTACTCGGGGACTAGCGGGACCGGGGAGCTGTTTTTT | CASSYSGTSGTGELFF
TRBD2 | TRBJ2-7 | - | TRBV9 | TGTGCCAGCAGCGTAGGACCCGGGACTAGCGGCTACGAGCAGTACTTC | CASSVGPGTSGYEQYF
- | TRBJ2-7 | - | TRBV6-1 | TGTGCCAGCAGTGAAGGGGGCCGTTCATACGAGCAGTACTTC | CASSEGGRSYEQYF
- | TRBJ1-1 | once | TRBV9 | TGTGCCAGCAGCCCTAGTGGGTGGGTAGGGGACACTGAAGCTTTCTTT | CASSPSGWVGDTEAFF
- | TRBJ1-1 | - | TRBV7-2 | TGTGCCAGCATGGCCAGGGTGAACACTGAAGCTTTCTTT | CASMARVNTEAFF
TRBD1 | TRBJ1-4 | - | TRBV2 | TGTGCCAGCAGGGATGACAGGGTTAATGAAAAACTGTTTTTT | CASRDDRVNEKLFF
- | TRBJ2-5 | - | TRBV29-1 | TGCAGCGTTGAAGAATGGACATCTCAAGAGACCCAGTACTTC | CSVEEWTSQETQYF
- | TRBJ2-4 | - | TRBV18 | TGTGCCAGCTCACCACAATCGGATCGACACCCAGTGGCTCAGTACTTC | CASSPQSDRHPVAQYF
TRBD1 | TRBJ2-7 | - | TRBV11-2 | TGTGCCAGCAGCCAAGGACAGGTACCCTCGTACGAGCAGTACTTC | CASSQGQVPSYEQYF
- | TRBJ1-5 | - | TRBV6-5 | TGTGCCAGCAGAGACTTTGGCGGGAGGTCCCAGCATTTT | CASRDFGGRSQHF
- | TRBJ1-3 | - | TRBV5-4 | TGTGCCAGCAGCTCGCAGGGCGTTGGAAACACCATATATTTT | CASSSQGVGNTIYF
- | TRBJ2-5 | once | TRBV4-3 | TGCGCCAGCAGCCAAAACAGGTTCCAAGAGACCCAGTACTTC | CASSQNRFQETQYF
- | TRBJ1-4 | - | TRBV29-1 | TGCAGCGTTGTCTCATCCACTAAAAAACTGTTTTTT | CSVVSSTKKLFF
TRBD1 | TRBJ1-1 | - | TRBV5-1 | TGCGCCAGCAGCTCCCAACAGGGGATGAACACTGAAGCTTTCTTT | CASSSQQGMNTEAFF
TRBD1 | TRBJ1-2 | - | TRBV7-8 | TGTGCCAGCAGCTCGGGACAGGGCATTGGCTACACCTTC | CASSSGQGIGYTF
- | TRBJ2-2 | - | TRBV19 | TGTGCCAGTAGTATATTATCGGTTACCGGGGAGCTGTTTTTT | CASSILSVTGELFF
- | TRBJ2-7 | - | TRBV6-5 | TGTGCCAGCAGTTACTCGAGGGACACCCACTACGAGCAGTACTTC | CASSYSRDTHYEQYF
- | TRBJ2-3 | - | TRBV7-2 | TGTGCCAGCAGCTATGAGGCGTCAAGCACAGATACGCAGTATTTT | CASSYEASSTDTQYF
- | TRBJ1-1 | - | TRBV7-6 | TGTGCCAGCAGCTTAGACACGAACACTGAAGCTTTCTTT | CASSLDTNTEAFF
TRBD1 | TRBJ1-5 | - | TRBV9 | TGTGCCAGCAGCCCACAGGGGGCGAGCAATCAGCCCCAGCATTTT | CASSPQGASNQPQHF
- | TRBJ2-7 | - | TRBV21-1 | TGTGCCAGCAGCAAATCAAACCCTGAGACACCCTACGAGCAGTACTTC | CASSKSNPETPYEQYF
- | TRBJ1-1 | - | TRBV11-2 | TGTGCCAGCAGCTTAGATCCGGGAGGTTGTGAAGCTTTCTTT | CASSLDPGGCEAFF
- | TRBJ1-2 | - | TRBV7-9 | TGTTCCAGCAGCCGGGAGGGCGGGGGCTACACCTTC | CSSSREGGGYTF
- | TRBJ2-7 | few | TRBV27 | TGTGCCAGCAGTCTTGGCGGGACCTTCTACGAGCAGTACTTC | CASSLGGTFYEQYF
- | TRBJ1-4 | - | TRBV7-2 | TGTGCCAGCACCAACAGTCCTAATGAAAAACTGTTTTTT | CASTNSPNEKLFF
- | TRBJ1-4 | - | TRBV5-5 | TGTGCCAGCAGCTTGGGCAGGAATAATGAAAAACTGTTTTTT | CASSLGRNNEKLFF
TRBD1 | TRBJ1-1 | once | TRBV5-1 | TGCGCCAGCAGCTCGTTACAGGGGAGCGACACTGAAGCTTTCTTT | CASSSLQGSDTEAFF
- | TRBJ2-3 | - | TRBV6-5 | TGTGCCAGCAGTTTGGGCCCCGAGACAGATACGCAGTATTTT | CASSLGPETDTQYF
TRBD1 | TRBJ1-3 | - | TRBV28 | TGTGCCAGCAGTTTACTGGACAGGGGTGGAAACACCATATATTTT | CASSLLDRGGNTIYF
- | TRBJ2-7 | - | TRBV18 | TGTGCCAGCTCACCGGGTGAACAGGGTTGGTACGAGCAGTACTTC | CASSPGEQGWYEQYF
TRBD1 | TRBJ1-1 | - | TRBV27 | TGTGCCAGCAGTTTTGGGGGGGACAGGCGGGTGGTCAACACTGAAGCTTTCTTT | CASSFGGDRRVVNTEAFF
- | TRBJ2-2 | - | TRBV2 | TGTGCCAGCAGTGATTGGGGGCTCACCGGGGAGCTGTTTTTT | CASSDWGLTGELFF
- | TRBJ2-2 | - | TRBV7-7 | TGTGCCAGCAGCGCGGGACAGACCGGGGAGCTGTTTTTT | CASSAGQTGELFF
TRBD1 | TRBJ1-1 | - | TRBV12-5 | TGTGCTAGTGGTTTTTGGACAGGGAAGGGAAACACTGAAGCTTTCTTT | CASGFWTGKGNTEAFF
- | TRBJ2-3 | - | TRBV4-2 | TGTGCCAGCAGCCGCCTAGTCGGCACAGATACGCAGTATTTT | CASSRLVGTDTQYF
- | TRBJ2-7 | - | TRBV5-1 | TGCGCCAGCAGCTTAGAAACACAGGGTGCATCCTACGAGCAGTACTTC | CASSLETQGASYEQYF
TRBD1 | TRBJ2-6 | - | TRBV5-1 | TGCGCCAGCAGCCCGACAGGGTACGGGGCCAACGTCCTGACTTTC | CASSPTGYGANVLTF
TRBD1 | TRBJ2-3 | few | TRBV28 | TGTGCCAGCCGCCGGACAGGGTCGGCAGATACGCAGTATTTT | CASRRTGSADTQYF
- | TRBJ2-7 | few | TRBV25-1 | TGTGCCAGCACCACCGGGTTGAGAAACGAGCAGTACTTC | CASTTGLRNEQYF
- | TRBJ1-2 | - | TRBV19 | TGTGCCAGTAGTATTTCGGACAAAGGGGGCTACACCTTC | CASSISDKGGYTF
TRBD2 | TRBJ2-1 | - | TRBV5-6 | TGTGCCAGCAGCTCTAGCGGGAGGGCCTACAATGAGCAGTTCTTC | CASSSSGRAYNEQFF
TRBD1 | TRBJ1-6 | - | TRBV19 | TGTGCCAGTAGTATAGGACAGGGCGTCAATAGGCCCCTCCACTTT | CASSIGQGVNRPLHF
- | TRBJ1-1 | - | TRBV19 | TGTGCCAGTAGTACCGTTGGGGGGGGCGCTGAAGCTTTCTTT | CASSTVGGGAEAFF
- | TRBJ2-2 | - | TRBV6-4 | TGTGCCAGCAGTGACTCAACAGGGACCGGGGAGCTGTTTTTT | CASSDSTGTGELFF
TRBD1 | TRBJ1-3 | - | TRBV30 | TGTGCCGGGGGACAGGGGACTGGAAACACCATATATTTT | CAGGQGTGNTIYF
- | TRBJ2-1 | - | TRBV11-2 | TGTGCCAGCATCGTCTCGTGGGCCCAATACAATGAGCAGTTCTTC | CASIVSWAQYNEQFF
TRBD2 | TRBJ2-1 | - | TRBV9 | TGTGCCAGCAGCGTGGATGGACGTTCACGGACTAGCGGGAGTTCCTCAAGCTCCTACAATGAGCAGTTCTTC | CASSVDGRSRTSGSSSSSYNEQFF
TRBD1 | TRBJ1-1 | once | TRBV11-3 | TGTGCCAGCAGCTTAACCAGGGGGGATACTGAAGCTTTCTTT | CASSLTRGDTEAFF
- | TRBJ2-1 | - | TRBV7-2 | TGTGCCAGCAGCGCCCCGGGACTGTACAATGAGCAGTTCTTC | CASSAPGLYNEQFF